This TCR beta chain originates from a study of human T cells and chemical hapten exposure. Study findings and constraints: Counts of TCRs expanded at PT1 correlated positively with patch test score. With regard to DPC sensitization, TCRs above 1 in 1000 frequency did not change.

The ends were cut back, 0 bases at V and 7 bases at J, with 16 bases in the middle. CDR1 and CDR2 (germline): DFQATT, SNEGSKA (reference sequence). The CDR3 has 15 residues. TCRdb fed the RACE reads into MiXCR, producing one record per CDR3 protein. This repertoire shows 80,000 to 100,000 distinct CDR3 sequences, around 9.6% found once; its top ten account for around 3.6%. Time point reported: pre-sensitization, week 0. Treatment here: therapeutic diphenylcyclopropenone sensitization with weekly scalp DPC. Notes on this clonotype: No antigen is known for it. Since a much larger clone is just one base distant, this may be a read error.

The sample consisted of whole blood, taken in connection with sensitization to the hapten diphenylcyclopropenone (DPC). V and J are TRBV20-1 and TRBJ1-5, with D possibly TRBD1 on 5 matching bases. The source of this sequence is a middle-aged woman with alopecia areata. Some clones in this sample may be carry-over from other donors' samples. The CDR3 nucleotides read TGCAGTGCTAGAGATGCGCAGGGAAGCGAGCAGCCCCAGCATTTT. Translation: CSARDAQGSEQPQHF.